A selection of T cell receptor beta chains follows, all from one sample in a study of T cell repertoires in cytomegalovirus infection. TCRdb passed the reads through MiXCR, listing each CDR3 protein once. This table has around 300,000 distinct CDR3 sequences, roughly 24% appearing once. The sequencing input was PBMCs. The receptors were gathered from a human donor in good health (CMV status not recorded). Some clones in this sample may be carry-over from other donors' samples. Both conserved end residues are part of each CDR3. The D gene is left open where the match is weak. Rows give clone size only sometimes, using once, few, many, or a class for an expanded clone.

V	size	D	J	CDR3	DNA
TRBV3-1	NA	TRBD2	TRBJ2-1	CASSQRASGLYFF	TGTGCCAGCAGCCAACGGGCTAGCGGGCTGTATTTCTTC
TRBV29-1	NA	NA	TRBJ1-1	CSAPGEVRYTEAFF	TGCAGCGCCCCAGGGGAAGTGAGGTACACTGAAGCTTTCTTT
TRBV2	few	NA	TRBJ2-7	CASSELGPFQSEQYF	TGTGCCAGCAGTGAACTAGGGCCCTTCCAGTCCGAGCAGTACTTC
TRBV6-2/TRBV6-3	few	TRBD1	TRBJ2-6	CASTKSRTGTRSGANVLTF	TGTGCCAGCACCAAAAGCCGGACAGGGACTCGTTCTGGGGCCAACGTCCTGACTTTC
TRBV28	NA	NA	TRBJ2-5	CASRLAVGDMDTQYF	TGTGCCAGCAGACTCGCAGTTGGGGACATGGACACCCAGTACTTC
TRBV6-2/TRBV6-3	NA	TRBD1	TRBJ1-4	CASSYSGTGNEKLFF	TGTGCCAGCAGTTACTCCGGGACAGGAAATGAAAAACTGTTTTTT
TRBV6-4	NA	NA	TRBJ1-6	CASSELGYNSPLHF	TGTGCCAGCAGTGAATTGGGGTATAATTCACCCCTCCACTTT
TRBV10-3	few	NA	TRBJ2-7	CAISFSGPNYEQYF	TGTGCCATCAGCTTCTCCGGGCCCAACTACGAGCAGTACTTC
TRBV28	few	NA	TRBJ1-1	CASSLYREDTEAFF	TGTGCCAGCAGTTTGTACAGGGAGGACACTGAAGCTTTCTTT
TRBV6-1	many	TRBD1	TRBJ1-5	CASSGGQAGSNQPQHF	TGTGCCAGCAGTGGGGGACAGGCTGGGAGCAATCAGCCCCAGCATTTT
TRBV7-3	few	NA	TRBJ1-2	CASSFEGSGYTF	TGTGCCAGCAGCTTCGAGGGGTCTGGCTACACCTTC
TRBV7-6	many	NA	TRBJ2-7	CASSLAGTPVEQYF	TGTGCCAGCAGCTTAGCCGGGACCCCAGTTGAGCAGTACTTC
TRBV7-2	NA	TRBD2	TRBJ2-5	CASSDRLAGGIETQYF	TGTGCCAGCAGCGACAGACTAGCGGGAGGCATAGAGACCCAGTACTTC
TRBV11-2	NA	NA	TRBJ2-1	CASSLGAREQFF	TGTGCCAGCAGCTTAGGAGCGCGCGAGCAGTTCTTC
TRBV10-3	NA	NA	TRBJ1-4	CATKRVAGANEKLFF	TGTGCCACCAAACGCGTGGCAGGGGCTAATGAAAAACTGTTTTTT
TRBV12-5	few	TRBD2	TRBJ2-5	CASGLVLLPGGVETQYF	TGTGCTAGTGGTTTGGTACTTTTGCCGGGGGGAGTGGAGACCCAGTACTTC
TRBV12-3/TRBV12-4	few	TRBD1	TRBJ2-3	CASSLTGSDTQYF	TGTGCCAGCAGTCTGACAGGGTCAGATACGCAGTATTTT
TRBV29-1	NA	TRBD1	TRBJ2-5	CSGTGTGAQETQYF	TGCAGCGGAACCGGGACAGGGGCCCAAGAGACCCAGTACTTC
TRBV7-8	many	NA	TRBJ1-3	CASSLRAVGSGNTIYF	TGTGCCAGCAGCTTAAGGGCTGTGGGCTCTGGAAACACCATATATTTT
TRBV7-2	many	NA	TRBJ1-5	CASSPGTGSNQPQHF	TGTGCCAGCAGCCCCGGGACGGGAAGCAATCAGCCCCAGCATTTT
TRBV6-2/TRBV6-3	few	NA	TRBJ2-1	CASTPVEGGSNEQFF	TGTGCCAGCACCCCAGTAGAGGGAGGCTCTAATGAGCAGTTCTTC
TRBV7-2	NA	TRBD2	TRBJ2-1	CASSQGLAGGSSSYNEQFF	TGTGCCAGCAGCCAGGGACTAGCGGGAGGATCCAGCTCCTACAATGAGCAGTTCTTC
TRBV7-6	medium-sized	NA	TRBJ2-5	CASSRGETQYF	TGTGCCAGCAGCAGAGGGGAGACCCAGTACTTC
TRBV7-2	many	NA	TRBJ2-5	CASSLAPPETQYF	TGTGCCAGCAGCTTAGCCCCCCCAGAGACCCAGTACTTC
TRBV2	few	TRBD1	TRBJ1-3	CASSPGTASGNTIYF	TGTGCCAGCAGCCCTGGGACAGCCTCTGGAAACACCATATATTTT
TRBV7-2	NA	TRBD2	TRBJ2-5	CASSPMRTSGGYQETQYF	TGTGCCAGCAGCCCTATGAGGACTAGCGGGGGGTACCAAGAGACCCAGTACTTC
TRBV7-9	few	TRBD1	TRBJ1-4	CASEGQANEKLFF	TGTGCCAGCGAAGGACAGGCTAATGAAAAACTGTTTTTT
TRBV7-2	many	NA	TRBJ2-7	CASSVTGSSREQYF	TGTGCCAGCAGCGTGACAGGTTCGTCCCGCGAGCAGTACTTC
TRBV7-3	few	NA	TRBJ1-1	CASSFGGGGTEAFF	TGTGCCAGCAGCTTCGGTGGGGGAGGAACTGAAGCTTTCTTT
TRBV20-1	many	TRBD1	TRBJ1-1	CSAPGQTNTEAFF	TGCAGTGCACCGGGACAGACGAACACTGAAGCTTTCTTT
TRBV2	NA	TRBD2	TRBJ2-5	CASTMASGGQETQYF	TGTGCCAGCACCATGGCCAGCGGGGGCCAAGAGACCCAGTACTTC
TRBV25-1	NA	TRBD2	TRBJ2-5	CASSHSPPGLAGVTWETQYF	TGTGCCAGCAGCCATTCTCCCCCGGGACTAGCGGGAGTCACTTGGGAGACCCAGTACTTC
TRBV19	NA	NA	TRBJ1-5	CASSLRGPAEPQHF	TGTGCCAGTAGTTTGCGGGGCCCGGCGGAGCCCCAGCATTTT
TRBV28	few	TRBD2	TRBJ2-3	CASRRGLAGGGDTQYF	TGTGCCAGCAGGAGGGGACTAGCGGGGGGGGGGGATACGCAGTATTTT
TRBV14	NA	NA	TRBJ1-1	CASSPLLASGREAFF	TGTGCCAGCAGCCCTTTACTCGCTAGTGGGCGTGAAGCTTTCTTT
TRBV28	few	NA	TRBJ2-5	CASSSLKQGLEETQYF	TGTGCCAGCAGTTCCCTGAAACAGGGACTTGAAGAGACCCAGTACTTC
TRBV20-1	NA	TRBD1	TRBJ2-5	CSARPGQLQETQYF	TGCAGTGCCAGACCGGGACAGCTTCAAGAGACCCAGTACTTC
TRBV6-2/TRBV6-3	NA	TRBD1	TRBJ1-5	CASTLGPGQGNQPQHF	TGTGCCAGCACCTTAGGGCCGGGACAGGGCAATCAGCCCCAGCATTTT
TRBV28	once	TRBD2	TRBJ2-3	CASSLSGGGTITDTQYF	TGTGCCAGCAGTTTATCGGGCGGGGGGACTATCACAGATACGCAGTATTTT
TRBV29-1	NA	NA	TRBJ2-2	CSVAKQGGAGELFF	TGCAGCGTTGCCAAACAGGGAGGCGCCGGGGAGCTGTTTTTT
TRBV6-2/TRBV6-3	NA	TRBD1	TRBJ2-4	CASSYSRLTGGADIQYF	TGTGCCAGCAGTTACTCAAGGTTGACAGGGGGCGCGGACATTCAGTACTTC
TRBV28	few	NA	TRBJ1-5	CASSFNSENQPQHF	TGTGCCAGCAGTTTCAACAGCGAAAATCAGCCCCAGCATTTT